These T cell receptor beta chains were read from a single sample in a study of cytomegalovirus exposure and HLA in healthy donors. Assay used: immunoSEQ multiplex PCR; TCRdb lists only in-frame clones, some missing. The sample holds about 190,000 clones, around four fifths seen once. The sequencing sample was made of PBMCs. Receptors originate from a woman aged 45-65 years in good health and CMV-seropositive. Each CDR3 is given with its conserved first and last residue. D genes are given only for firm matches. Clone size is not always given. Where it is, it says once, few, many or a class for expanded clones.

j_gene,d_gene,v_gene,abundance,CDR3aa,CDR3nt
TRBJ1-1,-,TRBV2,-,CASIPRGANTEAFF,TGTGCCAGCATTCCTCGGGGGGCGAACACTGAAGCTTTCTTT
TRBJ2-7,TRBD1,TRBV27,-,CASTPGGQGVYEQYF,TGTGCCAGCACCCCGGGGGGACAGGGGGTCTACGAGCAGTACTTC
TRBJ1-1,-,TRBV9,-,CASSLSHLNTEAFF,TGTGCCAGCAGCCTTTCGCATCTAAACACTGAAGCTTTCTTT
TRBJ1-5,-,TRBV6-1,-,CASSSTGEGHQPQHF,TGTGCCAGCAGTTCGACCGGGGAGGGGCATCAGCCCCAGCATTTT
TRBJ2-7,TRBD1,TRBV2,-,CASLDRGSREQYF,TGTGCCAGTTTGGACAGGGGGTCGCGAGAGCAGTACTTC
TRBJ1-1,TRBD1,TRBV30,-,CAWRAHETGGTEAFF,TGTGCCTGGAGGGCACACGAGACAGGGGGCACTGAAGCTTTCTTT
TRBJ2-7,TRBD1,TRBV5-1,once,CASSLEGAGYEQYF,TGCGCCAGCAGCTTGGAGGGGGCAGGATACGAGCAGTACTTC
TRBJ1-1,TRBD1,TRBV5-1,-,CASSSEGATEAFF,TGCGCCAGCAGCAGTGAGGGGGCCACTGAAGCTTTCTTT
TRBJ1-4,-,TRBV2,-,CASSDRHSNEKLFF,TGTGCCAGCAGTGACAGACACAGTAATGAAAAACTGTTTTTT
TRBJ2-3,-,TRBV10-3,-,CAISWRALDTQYF,TGTGCCATCAGTTGGCGGGCACTAGATACGCAGTATTTT
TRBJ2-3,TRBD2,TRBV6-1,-,CASRLAGEDTQYF,TGTGCCAGCAGGCTAGCGGGGGAAGATACGCAGTATTTT
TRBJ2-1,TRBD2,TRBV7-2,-,CASSLGTSGYNEQFF,TGTGCCAGCAGCTTAGGGACTAGCGGGTACAATGAGCAGTTCTTC
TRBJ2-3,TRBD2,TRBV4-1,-,CASSPLGWRGGSPDTQYF,TGCGCCAGCAGCCCCCTGGGGTGGCGCGGGGGGAGCCCAGATACGCAGTATTTT
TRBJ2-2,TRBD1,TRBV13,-,CASSWGQGDTGELFF,TGTGCCAGCAGCTGGGGCCAGGGGGACACCGGGGAGCTGTTTTTT
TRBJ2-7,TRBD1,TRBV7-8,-,CASSFYRGSSEQYF,TGTGCCAGCAGCTTTTACAGGGGTTCCTCCGAGCAGTACTTC
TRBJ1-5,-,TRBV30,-,CAWSRQLNQPQHF,TGTGCCTGGAGCCGTCAACTGAATCAGCCCCAGCATTTT
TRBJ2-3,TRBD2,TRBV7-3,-,CASSSGLAGDTQYF,TGTGCCAGCAGCTCGGGACTAGCTGGAGATACGCAGTATTTT